This TCR beta chain is drawn from a study of cytomegalovirus exposure and HLA in healthy donors. V lost 8 bases and J 4 bases, leaving 14 bases between the germline ends. This CDR3 has 13 amino acids. CDR1 and CDR2 from the germline V gene are MNHNS and SASEGT. As concerns this clone: Antigen unknown.

The study's findings and limits: Cytomegalovirus association was assigned to about 180 TCR beta chains. The productive fraction for most TCR beta V segments was about 90% or about 30% in an earlier analysis.

PCR involved 60 Vbeta and 13 Jbeta primers. Assay used: immunoSEQ multiplex PCR; TCRdb lists only in-frame clones, some missing. The sample records around 110,000 clones, more than 75% being singletons. The source is a woman aged 50 to 65 in good health and CMV-seropositive. Input material: PBMCs. The chain couples TRBV6-1 to TRBJ2-5, with unresolved D. DNA of the CDR3: TGTGCCAGCGCACGGCGGCTTCTAGAGACCCAGTACTTC. Translation gives CASARRLLETQYF.